The entry that follows covers one T cell receptor (beta chain) sequence. This sample stems from a study of blood T cell repertoires in COVID-19. Turning to the study itself: COVID-19 samples from acute and convalescent phases originated in the United States, Italy and Spain. PBMCs, B-cell-depleted T cells, or T cells provided the cDNA or gDNA that made up the material.

Source study methods: The authors estimated nucleated cell counts from reference gene primer amplification. The protocol was immunoSEQ multiplex PCR, while the TCRdb copy is restricted to in-frame clones and leaves out a portion. The DNA gave D and trimming, while V, J and clone size come from that table. The sample holds 100,000 to 120,000 clones; about 72% are singletons and the top ten take 7.6%. V lost 4 bases to trimming and J lost 0 bases; unmatched junction nucleotides: 5. Per germline, CDR1 SGHDT and CDR2 YYEEEE. The CDR3 consists of 16 residues. Sequencing was done on a sample of peripheral blood. This receptor was obtained from an older woman with acute or convalescent COVID-19. This chain connects TRBV5-6 to TRBJ1-5; 9 bases match TRBD1. CDR3 protein: CASSRTGVNSNQPQHF. The CDR3 region has the DNA TGTGCCAGCAGCCGGACAGGGGTAAATAGCAATCAGCCCCAGCATTTT.